The clone carrying this T cell receptor (beta chain) was seen at least ten times. Losses at the gene ends were 5 bases for V and 4 bases for J; bases not matched to a gene: 7. The germline gives CDR1 SGHAT, CDR2 FQNNGV. The CDR3 covers 15 residues. No progression to ophthalmopathy during 18 months of follow-up defined stable disease. Template material for amplifying TCR beta CDR3 regions consisted of RNA transcripts. A set of HTBI primers served as the primers for a first-round RT-PCR of the TCR CDR3. TCRdb independently ran MiXCR on the multiplex PCR reads; one entry per CDR3 protein. The data hold about 580,000 distinct CDR3 sequences, with under 60% observed a single time. This entry belongs to a study of T cells in Graves' hyperthyroidism and ophthalmopathy.

The sequenced sample was peripheral blood or thyroid tissue (not recorded which). J is TRBJ2-7 and V is TRBV11-2, with 11 bases fitting TRBD2. This TCR came from a young woman with Graves' hyperthyroidism. The CDR3 protein is CASSPRRLAGYEQYF. The CDR3 DNA follows: TGTGCCAGCAGCCCCAGGAGACTAGCGGGGTACGAGCAGTACTTC.